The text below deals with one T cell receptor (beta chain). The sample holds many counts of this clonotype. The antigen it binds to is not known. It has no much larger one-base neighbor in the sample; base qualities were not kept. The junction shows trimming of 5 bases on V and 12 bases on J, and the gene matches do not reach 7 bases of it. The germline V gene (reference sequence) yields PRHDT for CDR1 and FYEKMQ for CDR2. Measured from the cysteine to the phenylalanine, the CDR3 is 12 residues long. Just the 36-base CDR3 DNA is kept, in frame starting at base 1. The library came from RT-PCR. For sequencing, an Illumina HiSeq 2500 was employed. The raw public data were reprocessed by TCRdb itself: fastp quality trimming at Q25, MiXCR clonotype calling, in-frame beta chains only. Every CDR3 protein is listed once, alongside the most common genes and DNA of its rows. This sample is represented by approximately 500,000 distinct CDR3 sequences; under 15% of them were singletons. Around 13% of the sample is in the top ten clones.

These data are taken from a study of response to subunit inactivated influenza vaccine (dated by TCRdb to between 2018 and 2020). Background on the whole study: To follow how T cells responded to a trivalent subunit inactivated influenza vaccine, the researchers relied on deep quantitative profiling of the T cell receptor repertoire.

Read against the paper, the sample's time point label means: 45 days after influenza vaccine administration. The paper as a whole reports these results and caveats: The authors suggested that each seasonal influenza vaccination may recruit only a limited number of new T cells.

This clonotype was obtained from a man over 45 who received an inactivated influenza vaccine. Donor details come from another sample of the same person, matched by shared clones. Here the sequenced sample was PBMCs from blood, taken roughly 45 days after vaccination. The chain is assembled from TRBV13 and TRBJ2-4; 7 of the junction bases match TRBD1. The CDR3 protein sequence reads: CASSEMGQSQYF. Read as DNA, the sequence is TGTGCCAGCAGCGAGATGGGACAGTCTCAGTACTTC.